This section outlines one TCR beta chain sequence together with its context. Antigen unknown. The PCR used 60 Vbeta and 13 Jbeta primers. The table came from immunoSEQ multiplex PCR; TCRdb's copy has only in-frame clones and leaves some out. The repertoire includes some 190,000 clones, around nine tenths of them detected once, and roughly 0.32% sits in the top ten. This record comes from a study of cytomegalovirus exposure and HLA in healthy donors. Background on the study: Among the roughly 400 donors who were genotyped, roughly 86% fell in the genetic ancestry cluster that is associated with self-reported Caucasian donors. Study-level results: DRB1 showed the most TCR associations and HLA-C the fewest in a later analysis, as rates varied by HLA locus. Some highly shared sequence variants likely arose as a pipeline artifact. Researchers catalogued approximately 160 TCR beta chains as cytomegalovirus-associated.

Per the germline V gene, CDR1 is DFQATT and CDR2 is SNEGSKA (reference sequence). The CDR3 has 10 residues. The ends were cut back, 3 bases at V and 5 bases at J, with 4 bases in the middle. The sample comprised PBMCs. The clonotype was recovered from a woman aged 25 to 45 in good health and CMV-seronegative. This chain uses TRBV20-1 with TRBJ2-5; D unresolved. The CDR3 sequence is CSASSETQYF. The CDR3 nucleotides are TGCAGTGCTAGTAGTGAGACCCAGTACTTC.